This T cell receptor beta chain was sequenced during a study of response to subunit inactivated influenza vaccine (dated by TCRdb to the late 2010s). Regarding the complete study: Deep quantitative profiling of the T cell receptor repertoire was used in the study to follow responses to a trivalent subunit inactivated influenza vaccine. The investigation overall reported the following: According to the authors, only a limited number of new T cells may be recruited by each seasonal influenza vaccination.

This clonotype was observed at least ten times. No antigen is known for it. No per-base quality is available; no much larger clone lies one base away. The germline V gene provides CDR1 MNHEY and CDR2 SVGAGI. Measured from the cysteine to the phenylalanine, the CDR3 is 14 residues long. CDR3 DNA only is kept here, 42 bases in frame from base 1. V lost 2 bases and J lost 7 bases; the stretch between them is 11 bases long. The library was obtained by RT-PCR. TCRdb lists the instrument as Illumina HiSeq 2500. In TCRdb, the public reads were trimmed at Q25 with fastp and aligned with MiXCR, with productive beta chains retained. Identical CDR3 protein sequences are pooled into one entry, listed with their most common genes and DNA. For this sample there are 500,000 to 550,000 distinct CDR3 sequences; approximately 7.3% appear just once. The ten largest clonotypes hold roughly 14% of the sample.

This clonotype was obtained from a man aged 50-75 years who received an inactivated influenza vaccine. Donor details come from another sample of the same person, matched by shared clones. This sequence uses TRBV6-5 and TRBJ2-2; TRBD1 is a weak D gene call, 5 bases matching. The sample was PBMCs from blood, taken around 25 months after vaccination. Here is the DNA: TGTGCCAGCAGTTACAAGGGGCAGAGCGGGGAGCTGTTTTTT. Translated, it gives CASSYKGQSGELFF.